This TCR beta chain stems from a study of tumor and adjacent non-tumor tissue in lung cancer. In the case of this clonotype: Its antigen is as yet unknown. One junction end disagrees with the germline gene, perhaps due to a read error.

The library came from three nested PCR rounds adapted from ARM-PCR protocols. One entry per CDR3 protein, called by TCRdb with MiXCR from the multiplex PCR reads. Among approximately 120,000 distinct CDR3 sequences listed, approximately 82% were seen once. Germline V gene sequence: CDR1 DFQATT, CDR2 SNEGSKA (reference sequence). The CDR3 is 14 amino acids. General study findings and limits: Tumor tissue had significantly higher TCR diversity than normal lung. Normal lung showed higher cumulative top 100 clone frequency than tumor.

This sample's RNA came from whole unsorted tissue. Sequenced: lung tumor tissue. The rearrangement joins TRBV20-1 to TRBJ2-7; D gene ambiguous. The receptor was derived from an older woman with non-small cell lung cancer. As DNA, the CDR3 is TGCAGCGCTAGAGTTTCAGCGAGCTCCTGCGAGCAGAACTTC. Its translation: CSARVSASSCEQNF.